These 14 T cell receptor beta chains came from one sample sequenced in a study of T cell responses to AZD1222 COVID-19 vaccine. This table comes from immunoSEQ multiplex PCR, and its TCRdb copy is limited to in-frame clones, with some not included. The sample records over 100,000 clones, 80% to 90% being singletons. Sequencing used peripheral blood, obtained on day 0 of AZD1222 vaccination. Receptors originate from an adult in good health.

This chain uses TRBV28 with TRBJ2-1; D gene uncertain. Germline V lookup: CDR1 MDHEN, CDR2 SYDVKM. V shed 4 bases and J shed 5 bases, with 24 bases lying between them. The CDR3 contains 18 residues. In nucleotides, the CDR3 is TGTGCCAGCAGTTCCACCGACGCCGGGTCCTATACGAACAATGAGCAGTTCTTC. Amino acid sequence: CASSSTDAGSYTNNEQFF.

This clone was found once. The chain recombines TRBV5-1 with TRBJ2-2, with D perhaps given as TRBD1 or TRBD2 (5 bases each). V lost 0 bases to trimming and J lost 6 bases, with 18 bases between them. Germline CDR1 is SGHRS and CDR2 is YFSETQ. The CDR3 has 17 residues. CDR3 amino acids: CASSLGGLSPRAGELFF. For the CDR3, the DNA is TGCGCCAGCAGCTTGGGAGGGTTAAGCCCCAGGGCCGGGGAGCTGTTTTTT.

This clone was detected only once. J is TRBJ1-1 and V is TRBV28; TRBD1 agrees at 7 bases. This CDR3 has 15 amino acids. Germline trimming cut 4 bases from V and 7 bases from J; bases unmatched to any gene: 12. Germline CDR1 is MDHEN and CDR2 is SYDVKM. CDR3 sequence: CASSSDRVPGLEAFF. CDR3 bases: TGTGCCAGCAGTTCCGACAGGGTTCCCGGACTTGAAGCTTTCTTT.

V is TRBV19 and J is TRBJ2-3; TRBD1 matches at 9 bases. CDR1 is LNHDA, CDR2 SQIVND, per germline (reference sequence). The junction had 4 bases not matched to a gene; V was cut back by 11 bases and J by 7 bases. The CDR3 extends over 11 amino acids. The DNA for the CDR3 is TGTGCCGCCGGACAGGGGTATACGCAGTATTTT. Its protein product is CAAGQGYTQYF.

This clone was seen more than once but under ten times. The chain recombines TRBV10-1 with TRBJ2-2; 8 nucleotides line up with TRBD2. Germline-derived CDR1 and CDR2 are WNHNN and SYGVQD (reference sequence). The V segment lost 7 bases and the J segment 7 bases; nucleotides outside the gene matches: 17. The CDR3 consists of 17 residues. The CDR3 reads CASTKRGGGSVYGELFF. The CDR3 DNA reads TGCGCCAGCACCAAGCGTGGCGGGGGGTCAGTCTACGGGGAGCTGTTTTTT.

The chain recombines TRBV7-8 with TRBJ2-7; no reliable D call. The ends were cut back, 3 bases at V and 5 bases at J, with 8 bases in the middle. The V gene's germline CDR1 is SGHVS and CDR2 FQNEAQ. The CDR3 totals 12 residues. The CDR3 loop is CASSFVLDEQYF. The CDR3 coding sequence is TGTGCCAGCAGCTTCGTTCTGGACGAGCAGTACTTC.

The V call is TRBV18, the J call TRBJ2-7, with D unclear. CDR3 size: 14 residues. V shed 1 base and J shed 1 base, with 8 bases lying between them. Germline values: CDR1 KGHSH, CDR2 LQKENI. The CDR3 loop reads CASSPQTASYEQYF. CDR3 DNA sequence: TGTGCCAGCTCACCACAAACAGCATCCTACGAGCAGTACTTC.

This chain connects TRBV30 to TRBJ2-1, with 12 positions matching TRBD2. V lost 7 bases to trimming and J lost 4 bases; unmatched junction nucleotides: 11. The V gene's germline CDR1 is GTSNPN and CDR2 SVGIG (reference sequence). CDR3 length equals 16 residues. In nucleotides, the CDR3 is TGTGCCTCTCGACTAGCGGGAGTCTTAGCATACAATGAGCAGTTCTTC. Its translation: CASRLAGVLAYNEQFF.

V gene TRBV7-9 combines with J gene TRBJ1-5; 8 bases line up with TRBD1. Germline-derived CDR1 and CDR2 are SEHNR and FQNEAQ (reference sequence). The CDR3 has 16 amino acids. V dropped 2 bases and J dropped 5; count of bases not matched to a gene: 8. The CDR3 is CASSLSGQDFDQPQHF. As DNA, the CDR3 is TGTGCCAGCAGCTTATCGGGACAGGACTTTGATCAGCCCCAGCATTTT.

This clone was observed a few times. V is TRBV9 and J is TRBJ1-1; 11 bases match TRBD1. The CDR3 runs to 16 residues. V dropped 3 bases and J dropped 6; count of bases not matched to a gene: 10. CDR1 SGDLS and CDR2 YYNGEE come from the germline V gene. CDR3 loop: CASSAPRTGGESEAFF. Here the CDR3 DNA reads TGTGCCAGCAGCGCCCCCAGGACAGGGGGCGAATCTGAAGCTTTCTTT. Full variable domain (outside the CDR3, taken from reference TRBV9 and TRBJ1-1): DSGVTQTPKHLITATGQRVTLRCSPRSGDLSVYWYQQSLDQGLQFLIQYYNGEERAKGNILERFSAQQFPDLHSELNLSSLELGDSALYFCASSAPRTGGESEAFFGQGTRLTVV.

The chain uses TRBV5-6 and TRBJ2-7; TRBD2 might be the D (7 bases). This CDR3 has 14 residues. The V and J ends lost 4 bases and 7 bases respectively, with 18 bases between them. Germline V gene lookup returns CDR1 SGHDT and CDR2 YYEEEE. In nucleotides, the CDR3 is TGTGCCAGCAGCGCAGGACAGTTGCGGGGGGAGCAGTACTTC. Amino acids: CASSAGQLRGEQYF.

V is TRBV28 and J is TRBJ1-6; 9 nucleotides align to TRBD1. The CDR3 has 14 residues. Germline V CDR1 and CDR2: MDHEN, SYDVKM. J gave up 8 bases and V 6 bases, and 5 bases lay outside the gene matches. CDR3 loop: CASRIGTGYSPLHF. Here the CDR3 DNA reads TGTGCCAGCAGGATAGGGACAGGGTATTCACCCCTCCACTTT.

The V gene is TRBV5-1, the J gene TRBJ2-7, with 8 nucleotides matching TRBD1. Germline V gene lookup returns CDR1 SGHRS and CDR2 YFSETQ. This CDR3 region has 14 residues. V was clipped by 3 bases and J by 4 bases; unmatched bases: 6. CDR3 in amino acids: CASSYGQGRYEQYF. CDR3 DNA: TGCGCCAGCAGCTACGGACAGGGCCGGTACGAGCAGTACTTC.

The V gene is TRBV7-9, the J gene TRBJ2-4; D is undetermined. This CDR3 comprises 14 residues. Germline lookup yields CDR1 SEHNR and CDR2 FQNEAQ (reference sequence). Trimming left V 5 bases short and J 3 bases short, with 11 bases between. Here the CDR3 DNA reads TGTGCCAGCAGCGGGGAATCGGGCAAAAACATTCAGTACTTC. This encodes CASSGESGKNIQYF.